One and the same sample provided the 30 T cell receptor beta chains below, sequenced in a study of shared clonotypes between healthy human individuals. Assay: immunoSEQ multiplex PCR; the TCRdb copy retains only in-frame clones and omits some. The profile shows 2 million to 2.5 million clones, 85% to 95% of them singletons. Sequencing used naive CD4+ T cells from PBMCs. The subset is: CD45RA+ positively selected. The receptors stem from a man between 18 and 35 years old in good health. Some clones in this sample may be carry-over from other donors' samples.

V and J are TRBV25-1 and TRBJ1-2, with 7 bases matching TRBD1. This CDR3 has 13 amino acids. The V gene end was trimmed by 6 bases and the J gene end by 7 bases; junction bases not matched to a gene: 8. The V gene's germline CDR1 is MGHDK and CDR2 SYGVNS. The CDR3 protein is CASRLQGLSGYTF. CDR3 DNA: TGTGCCAGCAGACTACAGGGGTTGAGTGGCTACACCTTC.

The rearrangement links TRBV6-6 to TRBJ2-7; TRBD1 aligns across 10 bases. The CDR3 contains 15 residues. Germline CDR1 is MNHNY and CDR2 is SVGAGI (reference sequence). After removal of 4 bases from V and 4 bases from J, the junction contained 7 bases not matched to a gene. This CDR3 reads CASSSDPDRGYEQYF. As DNA, the CDR3 is TGTGCCAGCAGTTCCGACCCGGACAGGGGGTACGAGCAGTACTTC.

The rearrangement uses TRBV28 and TRBJ1-4, with 9 bases matching TRBD1. V lost 6 bases and J lost 7; bases outside the gene matches: 6. The CDR3 extends over 14 amino acids. CDR1 MDHEN and CDR2 SYDVKM come from the germline V gene. This chain's CDR3 is CASRPGTGFEKLFF. CDR3 nucleotide sequence: TGTGCCAGCAGGCCCGGGACAGGGTTTGAAAAACTGTTTTTT. Based on the CDR3 plus reference TRBV28 and TRBJ1-4, the full variable domain is DVKVTQSSRYLVKRTGEKVFLECVQDMDHENMFWYRQDPGLGLRLIYFSYDVKMKEKGDIPEGYSVSREKKERFSLILESASTNQTSMYLCASRPGTGFEKLFFGSGTQLSVL.

This clone has a handful of counts. This sequence joins TRBV2 and TRBJ1-5; maybe TRBD1 (5 bases). V was pared by 1 base and J by 12 bases, with 13 bases between. The CDR3 spans 13 residues. CDR1 is SNHLY and CDR2 is FYNNEI in the germline V gene. CDR3 coding DNA: TGTGCCAGCAGTGAAGGGCCGACAGCCTTCCAGCATTTT. Its translation is CASSEGPTAFQHF.

On this clone: The sample carries other DNA sequences with the same CDR3. This chain uses TRBV5-1 with TRBJ2-1; the match to TRBD2 covers 7 bases. The CDR3 totals 15 residues. The junction had 0 bases not matched to a gene; V was cut back by 0 bases and J by 0 bases. Germline CDR1 and CDR2: SGHRS and YFSETQ. CDR3 loop: CASSLGTSSYNEQFF. The CDR3 region has the DNA TGCGCCAGCAGCTTGGGGACTAGCTCCTACAATGAGCAGTTCTTC. The variable domain in full, with the rest retrieved from reference TRBV5-1 and TRBJ2-1, is KAGVTQTPRYLIKTRGQQVTLSCSPISGHRSVSWYQQTPGQGLQFLFEYFSETQRNKGNFPGRFSGRQFSNSRSEMNVSTLELGDSALYLCASSLGTSSYNEQFFGPGTRLTVL.

V is TRBV7-2 and J is TRBJ2-2; the D is unclear. CDR1 is SGHTA and CDR2 is FQGNSA in the germline V gene. V lost 5 bases, J lost 4 bases, and 5 bases lay in between. There are 12 residues in the CDR3. The DNA of the CDR3 is TGTGCCAGCAGCCCGTCCACCGGGGAGCTGTTTTTT. Protein: CASSPSTGELFF.

The CDR3 nucleotides read TGTGCCTGGGGGGACTTTTACAATGAGCAGTTCTTC. Residues: CAWGDFYNEQFF. The J gene is TRBJ2-1, the V gene TRBV30; D is perhaps TRBD2 (6 bases). The V gene lost 5 bases and the J gene lost 4 bases, with 9 bases spanning the gap. The CDR3 is 12 amino acids. CDR1 GTSNPN and CDR2 SVGIG come from the germline V gene (reference sequence).

J is TRBJ2-3 and V is TRBV4-1; 15 nucleotides match TRBD2. The CDR3 loop spans 17 amino acids. Germline V lookup: CDR1 MGHRA, CDR2 YSYEKL. With 3 bases clipped from V and 6 bases from J, the junction kept 7 bases outside the gene matches. This CDR3 is CASSHGLAGGPWDTQYF. CDR3 sequence (DNA): TGCGCCAGCAGCCACGGACTAGCGGGAGGGCCGTGGGATACGCAGTATTTT.

V usage is TRBV6-5 and J usage is TRBJ1-4; TRBD1 might be the D (5 bases). The germline V gene has CDR1 MNHEY and CDR2 SVGAGI. The CDR3 is 14 residues long. With 5 bases removed from V and 8 bases from J, the gap between germline ends came to 15 bases. CDR3 nucleotides: TGTGCCAGCAGTCCAATAAGGGGCGCGGAAAAACTGTTTTTT. As protein: CASSPIRGAEKLFF.

This rearrangement joins TRBV28 to TRBJ1-2; no definite D call. The V gene's germline CDR1 is MDHEN and CDR2 SYDVKM. The CDR3 sequence is 15 residues long. Trimming left V 3 bases short and J 4 bases short, with 15 bases between. CDR3 in amino acids: CASSLGGGGPYGYTF. CDR3 bases: TGTGCCAGCAGTTTGGGCGGCGGAGGACCCTATGGCTACACCTTC.

The rearrangement joins TRBV5-4 to TRBJ1-2; a weak D match, TRBD1 (5 bases). The CDR3 is 15 residues long. CDR1 SGHNT and CDR2 YYREEE come from the germline V gene (reference sequence). V lost 0 bases to trimming and J lost 2 bases, with 11 bases between them. CDR3 sequence reads: CASSLETAMNYGYTF. The CDR3 bases are TGTGCCAGCAGCTTGGAGACAGCCATGAACTATGGCTACACCTTC.

V and J are TRBV5-5 and TRBJ1-1, with a weak D call TRBD1 (6 bases). From germline, CDR1 is SGHKS and CDR2 YYEKEE (reference sequence). Trimming took off 1 base at V and 4 bases at J, with 14 bases between the two ends. The CDR3 contains 15 residues. In nucleotides, the CDR3 is TGTGCCAGCAGCTTGCCGGGACAAGGTTTCACTGAAGCTTTCTTT. It encodes CASSLPGQGFTEAFF.

The J gene is TRBJ2-7, the V gene TRBV27; 9 positions agree with TRBD2. The CDR3 runs to 15 residues. Germline CDR1 is MNHEY and CDR2 is SMNVEV (reference sequence). The ends lost 6 bases at V and 0 bases at J; junction bases unmatched: 6. In DNA form, the CDR3 reads TGTGCCAGCAGGGGAAGCGGGAGGAGCTCCTACGAGCAGTACTTC. Translating it yields CASRGSGRSSYEQYF.

V and J are TRBV7-2 and TRBJ1-3, with D tentatively TRBD1 (5 bases). Germline V CDR1 and CDR2: SGHTA, FQGNSA. Deletions cut 6 bases from V and 0 bases from J, with 15 bases between. The CDR3 runs to 16 residues. CDR3 sequence: CASRSSGTNSGNTIYF. DNA of the CDR3: TGTGCCAGCAGGTCATCAGGGACGAACTCTGGAAACACCATATATTTT. Full variable domain (missing parts from reference TRBV7-2 and TRBJ1-3): GAGVSQSPSNKVTEKGKDVELRCDPISGHTALYWYRQSLGQGLEFLIYFQGNSAPDKSGLPSDRFSAERTGGSVSTLTIQRTQQEDSAVYLCASRSSGTNSGNTIYFGEGSWLTVV.

The CDR3 sequence: CASSRWVGGFDEKLFF. CDR3 DNA sequence: TGTGCCAGCAGCCGTTGGGTGGGGGGGTTTGATGAAAAACTGTTTTTT. V is TRBV7-9 and J is TRBJ1-4, with D maybe TRBD1 (5 bases). The germline V gene has CDR1 SEHNR and CDR2 FQNEAQ (reference sequence). The CDR3 is 16 amino acids. Trimming left V 5 bases short and J 6 bases short, with 19 bases between.

The chain uses TRBV6-1 and TRBJ2-2; 9 bases align to TRBD1. The CDR3 runs to 14 residues. Germline values: CDR1 MNHNS, CDR2 SASEGT. V lost 10 bases and J lost 6; bases outside the gene matches: 9. The CDR3 nucleotides are TGTGCCACCATCTCAGACAGGGGGGCCGGGGAGCTGTTTTTT. Encoded protein: CATISDRGAGELFF.

CDR3 sequence: CASSYATVDSGNTIYF. The CDR3 coding sequence is TGCGCCAGCAGCTATGCGACAGTGGACTCTGGAAACACCATATATTTT. This sequence joins TRBV5-1 and TRBJ1-3; maybe TRBD1 (5 bases). The CDR3 runs to 16 residues. Germline V lookup: CDR1 SGHRS, CDR2 YFSETQ. Trimming stripped 3 bases from V and 0 bases from J, with 13 bases between.

The V call is TRBV2, the J call TRBJ1-2, with D perhaps TRBD1 (5 bases). Per the germline V gene, CDR1 is SNHLY and CDR2 is FYNNEI. V was cut by 6 bases and J by 3 bases, with 11 bases left in between. The CDR3 runs to 13 residues. The CDR3 reads CASRYRGDYGYTF. DNA of the CDR3: TGTGCCAGCAGGTACCGGGGGGACTATGGCTACACCTTC.

DNA for the CDR3: TGTGCCAGCAGCCAAGATCAATCCGATAATGAAAAACTGTTTTTT. Encoded protein: CASSQDQSDNEKLFF. The genes are TRBV4-2 and TRBJ1-4; D gene uncertain. Germline CDR1 reads LGHNA; CDR2 reads YNFKEQ. CDR3 length: 15 residues. Trimming cost V 0 bases and J 4 bases, with 9 bases left between them.

For this clone: The same CDR3 can be traced to other DNA sequences in this sample. The chain joins TRBV5-1 to TRBJ2-3; D uncertain. CDR3 length: 14 residues. From germline, CDR1 is SGHRS and CDR2 YFSETQ. V was cut by 3 bases and J by 0 bases, with 8 bases left in between. The CDR3 loop is CASSSGESTDTQYF. The CDR3 DNA reads TGCGCCAGCAGCTCGGGCGAGAGCACAGATACGCAGTATTTT.

The chain is built from TRBV15 and TRBJ1-2; tentative D call: TRBD1 (5 bases). Germline lookup yields CDR1 LNHNV and CDR2 YYDKDF (reference sequence). The ends were cut back, 5 bases at V and 0 bases at J, with 16 bases in the middle. CDR3 size: 16 residues. In DNA, the CDR3 is TGTGCCACCAGCCAGGAGGGGCGTCGGGCTAACTATGGCTACACCTTC. Its protein is CATSQEGRRANYGYTF. The whole variable domain, remainder taken from reference TRBV15 and TRBJ1-2, is DAMVIQNPRYQVTQFGKPVTLSCSQTLNHNVMYWYQQKSSQAPKLLFHYYDKDFNNEADTPDNFQSRRPNTSFCFLDIRSPGLGDTAMYLCATSQEGRRANYGYTFGSGTRLTVV.

Points on this clone: The junction differs from germline at one of its ends, possibly a read error. The chain has TRBV7-2 and TRBJ2-7; D perhaps matches TRBD1 (5 bases). The length of the CDR3 is 14 residues. CDR1 is SGHTA, CDR2 FQGNSA, per germline. CDR3 in DNA: TGTGCCAGCAGCTTAGTTCAGGGTTCCTCCGAGCAGTACTTC. Its translation: CASSLVQGSSEQYF.

The chain has TRBV6-6 and TRBJ1-5; no firm D call. The V gene's germline CDR1 is MNHNY and CDR2 SVGAGI (reference sequence). The V end was cut by 7 bases, the J end by 4 bases, with 17 bases between. The CDR3 totals 15 residues. CDR3 nucleotide sequence: TGTGCCAGCACCTACGGATACGTGGGAAATCAGCCCCAGCATTTT. It yields the protein CASTYGYVGNQPQHF.

The chain carries TRBV19 and TRBJ1-2; D remains ambiguous. This CDR3 comprises 12 residues. Germline CDR1 and CDR2: LNHDA and SQIVND (reference sequence). V was pared by 5 bases and J by 5 bases, with 9 bases between. As DNA, the CDR3 is TGTGCCAGTAGTCAACAGACTTATGGCTACACCTTC. Translation gives CASSQQTYGYTF.

In DNA, the CDR3 is TGTGCCAGCAGAAGGACAGCAAAAGAGACCCAGTACTTC. As protein: CASRRTAKETQYF. V is TRBV28 and J is TRBJ2-5; tentatively, D is TRBD1 (6 bases). The ends were cut back, 6 bases at V and 3 bases at J, with 11 bases in the middle. The CDR3 runs to 13 residues. The V gene's germline CDR1 is MDHEN and CDR2 SYDVKM. The full variable domain, completed using reference TRBV28 and TRBJ2-5, is DVKVTQSSRYLVKRTGEKVFLECVQDMDHENMFWYRQDPGLGLRLIYFSYDVKMKEKGDIPEGYSVSREKKERFSLILESASTNQTSMYLCASRRTAKETQYFGPGTRLLVL.

The rearrangement links TRBV20-1 to TRBJ2-7, with a weak D call TRBD1 (5 bases). CDR3 size: 11 residues. V was shortened by 4 bases and J by 9 bases, with 13 bases between the two germline ends. The germline CDR1 and CDR2 sequences are DFQATT and SNEGSKA (reference sequence). This chain's CDR3 is CSATGQSGQYF. The DNA for the CDR3 is TGCAGTGCTACCGGACAATCAGGGCAGTACTTC.

The chain employs TRBV6-1 and TRBJ2-7; D is uncertain. Trimming took 4 bases from V and 5 from J, leaving 9 bases between them. In germline, CDR1 is MNHNS, CDR2 SASEGT. This CDR3 region has 12 residues. CDR3 DNA: TGTGCCAGCAGTGGGAACAGTGACGAGCAGTACTTC. Protein sequence: CASSGNSDEQYF.

The J gene is TRBJ1-2, the V gene TRBV7-2; D gene ambiguous. Germline assignment: CDR1 SGHTA and CDR2 FQGNSA. The CDR3 runs 14 residues. V was clipped by 3 bases and J by 2 bases, with 10 bases between them. CDR3 residues: CASSFYGSNYGYTF. In nucleotides, the CDR3 is TGTGCCAGCAGCTTTTACGGAAGCAACTATGGCTACACCTTC.

This chain links TRBV28 with TRBJ1-2; 7 nucleotides match TRBD1. V lost 7 bases, J lost 0 bases, and 20 bases stayed unmatched. The V gene's germline CDR1 is MDHEN and CDR2 SYDVKM. The CDR3 consists of 19 residues. CDR3 region: CASTLLPGQQLLANYGYTF. CDR3 sequence (DNA): TGTGCCAGCACCCTACTCCCGGGACAGCAATTACTAGCTAACTATGGCTACACCTTC.

CDR3 nucleotides: TGTGCCAGCAGTTTACTGTTTGGGACAGCTGGAACCTCCTACGAGCAGTACTTC. As protein: CASSLLFGTAGTSYEQYF. The chain recombines TRBV28 with TRBJ2-7; 7 bases line up with TRBD1. The germline V gene has CDR1 MDHEN and CDR2 SYDVKM. The CDR3 runs to 18 residues. V was pared by 2 bases and J by 0 bases, with 13 bases of the junction left unmatched.